This T cell receptor (beta chain) was observed in a study of vaccination and CD4 T cells after COVID-19. Turning to the study itself: Researchers treated control cultures with a CEFX pool, an HIV-1 Nef pool, or no peptide.

This CDR3 has 15 residues. Germline V CDR1 and CDR2: SNHLY, FYNNEI. With 1 base removed from V and 11 bases from J, the gap between germline ends came to 18 bases. An Oncomine TCR Beta short-read assay was used to sequence the DNA from cultured CD4+ T cells. TCRdb ran MiXCR on the PCR reads and lists one entry per CDR3 protein. The table has about 20,000 distinct CDR3 sequences, 23% seen once. This clonotype was counted between two and nine times. Its antigen remains unidentified. The treatment denotes: approximately 10-day PBMC culture with coronavirus spike peptide pools or control peptides (ViraFEST assay).

The sequence was collected from a human donor with COVID-19. The chain combines TRBV2 with TRBJ1-5; no reliable D call. Input material: cultured CD4+ T cells from blood. CDR3 sequence reads: CASSEVGVLRGAQHF. DNA for the CDR3: TGTGCCAGCAGTGAAGTAGGTGTCCTACGGGGAGCCCAGCATTTT.